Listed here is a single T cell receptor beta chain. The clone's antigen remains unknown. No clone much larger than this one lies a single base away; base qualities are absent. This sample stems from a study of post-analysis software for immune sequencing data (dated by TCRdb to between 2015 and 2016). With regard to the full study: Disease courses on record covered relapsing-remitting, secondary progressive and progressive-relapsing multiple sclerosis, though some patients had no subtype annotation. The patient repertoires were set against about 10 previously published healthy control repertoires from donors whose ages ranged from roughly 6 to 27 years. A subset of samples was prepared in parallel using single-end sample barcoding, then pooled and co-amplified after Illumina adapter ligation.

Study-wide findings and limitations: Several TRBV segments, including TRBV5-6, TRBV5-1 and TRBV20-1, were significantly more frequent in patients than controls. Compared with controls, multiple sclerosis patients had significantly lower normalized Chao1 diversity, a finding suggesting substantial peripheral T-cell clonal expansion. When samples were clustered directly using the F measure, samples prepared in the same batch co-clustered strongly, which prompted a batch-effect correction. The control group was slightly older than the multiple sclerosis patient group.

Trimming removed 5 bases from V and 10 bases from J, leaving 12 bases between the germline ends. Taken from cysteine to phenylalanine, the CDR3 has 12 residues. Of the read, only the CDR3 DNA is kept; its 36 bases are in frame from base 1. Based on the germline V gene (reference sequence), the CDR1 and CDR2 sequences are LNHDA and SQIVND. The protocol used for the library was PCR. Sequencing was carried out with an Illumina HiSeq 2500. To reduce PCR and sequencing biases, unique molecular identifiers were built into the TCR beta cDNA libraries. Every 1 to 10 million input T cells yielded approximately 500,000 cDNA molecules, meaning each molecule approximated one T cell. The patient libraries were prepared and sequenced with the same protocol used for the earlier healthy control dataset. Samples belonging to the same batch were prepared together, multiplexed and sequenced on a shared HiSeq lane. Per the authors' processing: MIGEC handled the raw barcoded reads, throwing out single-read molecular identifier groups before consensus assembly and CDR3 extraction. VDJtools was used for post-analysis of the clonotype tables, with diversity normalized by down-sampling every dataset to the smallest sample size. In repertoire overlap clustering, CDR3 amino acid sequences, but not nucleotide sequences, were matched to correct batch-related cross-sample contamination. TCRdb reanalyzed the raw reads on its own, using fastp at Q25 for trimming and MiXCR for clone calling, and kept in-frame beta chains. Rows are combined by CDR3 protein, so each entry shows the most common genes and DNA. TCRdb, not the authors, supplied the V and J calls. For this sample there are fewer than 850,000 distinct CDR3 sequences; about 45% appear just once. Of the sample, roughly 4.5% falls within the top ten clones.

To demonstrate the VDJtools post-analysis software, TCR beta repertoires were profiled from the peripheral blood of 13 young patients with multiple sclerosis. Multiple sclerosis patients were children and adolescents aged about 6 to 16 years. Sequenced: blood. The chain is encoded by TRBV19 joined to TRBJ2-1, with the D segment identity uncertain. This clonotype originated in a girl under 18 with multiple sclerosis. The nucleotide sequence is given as TGTGCCAGTAGTCCCCCTGGAGCGGAGCAGTTCTTC. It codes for CASSPPGAEQFF.